The 5 T cell receptor beta chains in this list originate from one sample, sequenced in a study of blood T cell repertoires in COVID-19. Data came from immunoSEQ multiplex PCR; TCRdb stores just in-frame clones and leaves some out. The sample contains around 300,000 clones, 86% of which appear only once. Material for sequencing was peripheral blood. The receptor set was obtained from a woman aged 25-40 years who had recovered from COVID-19.

As DNA, the CDR3 is TGTGCCAGCAGCCGCGGGACGGATACCTACGAGCAGTACTTC. Its protein is CASSRGTDTYEQYF. The chain links TRBV5-4 to TRBJ2-7, with D possibly matching TRBD2 (6 bases). Germline V gene data show CDR1 as SGHNT and CDR2 as YYREEE (reference sequence). V was shortened by 4 bases and J by 2 bases, with 13 bases between the two germline ends. CDR3 length: 14 residues.

A few counts support this clone. This rearrangement joins TRBV5-1 to TRBJ2-2, with 7 bases matching TRBD1. J gave up 2 bases and V 4 bases, and 5 bases lay outside the gene matches. Germline CDR1 and CDR2: SGHRS and YFSETQ. The CDR3 sequence is 15 residues long. CDR3 DNA sequence: TGCGCCAGCAGCCTCAGACAGGGTAACACCGGGGAGCTGTTTTTT. Amino acids: CASSLRQGNTGELFF.

A word on this clone: The same CDR3 also results from other DNA sequences found in this sample. This chain uses TRBV6-5 with TRBJ1-1; no firm D call. This CDR3 comprises 12 residues. Germline V gene lookup returns CDR1 MNHEY and CDR2 SVGAGI. The V end was cut by 2 bases, the J end by 5 bases, with 6 bases between. CDR3 DNA sequence: TGTGCCAGCAGTTACGGAGGGACTGAAGCTTTCTTT. It translates to CASSYGGTEAFF.

The V gene is TRBV6-2 or TRBV6-3, the J gene TRBJ1-1; 8 bases match TRBD1. The CDR3 covers 15 residues. Germline V lookup: CDR1 MNHEY, CDR2 SVGEGT. J gave up 4 bases and V 5 bases, and 9 bases lay outside the gene matches. CDR3 sequence reads: CASSGQGHLGTEAFF. For the CDR3, the DNA is TGTGCCAGCAGTGGACAGGGCCACCTCGGCACTGAAGCTTTCTTT.

V usage is TRBV20-1 and J usage is TRBJ2-5; 12 bases agree with TRBD2. The CDR3 has 15 amino acids. Per the germline V gene, CDR1 is DFQATT and CDR2 is SNEGSKA (reference sequence). J gave up 4 bases and V 3 bases, and 6 bases lay outside the gene matches. This chain's CDR3 is CSASVPSGGVETQYF. The CDR3 DNA reads TGCAGTGCTAGTGTCCCTAGCGGGGGGGTAGAGACCCAGTACTTC.